This record concerns one T cell receptor beta chain sequence. Germline V gene data show CDR1 as KGHDR and CDR2 as SFDVKD. This CDR3 has 12 amino acids. The V and J ends lost 7 bases and 11 bases respectively, with 16 bases between them. The data originate from a study of blood T cell repertoires in COVID-19. Overall study context: Samples taken during acute and convalescent COVID-19 were collected in the United States, Italy and Spain.

Original methodology: By means of reference gene primer amplification, nucleated cell counts were estimated. Some clones are missing from TCRdb's copy, which holds only in-frame ones; the method was immunoSEQ multiplex PCR. V and J calls and clone size are those listed in that table; D and trimming were worked out from the DNA. The sample contains over 85,000 clones, around nine tenths of which appear only once. Sequencing input: peripheral blood. The source is a woman older than 75 with active COVID-19. The chain links TRBV24-1 to TRBJ1-1, with D maybe TRBD1 (6 bases). The CDR3 here is CATRSNQGRAFF. CDR3 nucleotide sequence: TGTGCCACCAGATCAAATCAGGGGCGGGCTTTCTTT.